This T cell receptor beta chain derives from a study of blood T cell repertoires in COVID-19 (dated by TCRdb to about 2020). Background for the entire study: Collaborator samples came from the United States, Italy and Spain and covered acute and convalescent phases of COVID-19. A freely available public database, intended as a resource for researchers studying the immune response to SARS-CoV-2, is where the repertoires were released. HLA class I and class II types, where available, came from metadata supplied by the sample provider rather than from assay-based typing. The samples were drawn from the first 160 participants of the ongoing ImmuneRACE study and from 950 to 1,500 subjects provided by 6 global collaborators. The prospective study material was composed of cDNA or gDNA derived from T cells, B-cell-depleted T cells, or PBMCs. Sample metadata almost always included a de-identified subject ID, COVID-19 status, age in years and sex. Deeply sampled blood TCRbeta repertoires from subjects exposed to, actively infected with, or recovered from COVID-19 were included in the dataset.

Whole blood was collected in K2EDTA tubes by collaborating institutions according to the institutions' own protocols. For TCRbeta analysis, collaborators shipped samples in one of three forms: frozen whole blood, isolated PBMCs, or DNA extracted from either of those sample types. The research as a whole found: How much clinical and demographic metadata was included differed by source and by participant, and the metadata was provided uncurated.

A word on this clone: The specificity of this receptor is unknown. Per-base quality was not reported, and no clone a single base away is much larger than it.

V is shortened by 1 base, J by 4 bases, and the region joining them spans 19 bases. Including the terminal cysteine and phenylalanine, the CDR3 comprises 17 residues. The CDR3 DNA has 51 bases and is translated from base 1. The germline V gene gives CDR1 as SGHNT and CDR2 as YENEEA. The immunoSEQ Assay, a bias-controlled multiplex PCR, was used to amplify TCRbeta CDR3 regions from genomic DNA. Turning to the authors' computational methods: The number of nucleated cells in each sample was estimated by amplification of reference gene primers within the assay. To quantify the absolute abundance of each unique TCRbeta CDR3 rearrangement, sequence reads were collapsed and filtered. Productive Simpson clonality was computed per sample as the square root of Simpson's diversity index over productive rearrangements. Sourced from immuneACCESS, this table was stored by TCRdb with only in-frame sequences that have V and J called. A share of the clones is absent; for the studies checked, an unresolved V gene accounts for under half, and the remainder has no known explanation. V and J calls and clone size are given by that table; D and trimming were obtained from the DNA. This sample holds 93,000 or so clones; over 75% were observed only once. The top ten hold over 10% of the sample.

Specimen: peripheral blood. This receptor was taken from a human donor in a cohort sampled during active or convalescent COVID-19. The chain uses TRBV11-3 and TRBJ1-1; a tentative D call is TRBD1 (5 bases match). The DNA sequence follows: TGTGCCAGCAGCTTAGTTCCAAGGGGCGTTTGGGGCACTGAAGCTTTCTTT. Its translation is CASSLVPRGVWGTEAFF.